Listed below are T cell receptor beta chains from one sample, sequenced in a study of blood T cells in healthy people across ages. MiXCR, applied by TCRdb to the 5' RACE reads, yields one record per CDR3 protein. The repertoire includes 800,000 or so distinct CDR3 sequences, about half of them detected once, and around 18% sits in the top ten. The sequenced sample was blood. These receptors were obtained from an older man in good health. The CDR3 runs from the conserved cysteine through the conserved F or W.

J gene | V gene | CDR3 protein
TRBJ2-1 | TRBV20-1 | CSARYSPGYNEQFF
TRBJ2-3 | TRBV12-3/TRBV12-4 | CASSRVLQREGDTQYF
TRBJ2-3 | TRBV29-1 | CSVDGDVSDTQYF
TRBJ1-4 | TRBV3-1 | CATRQGIATNEKLFF
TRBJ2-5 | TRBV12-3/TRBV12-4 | CASSAAGGLETQYF
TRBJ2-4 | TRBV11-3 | CASSSGPPDIQYF
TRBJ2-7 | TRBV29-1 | CSVAAGPYEQYF
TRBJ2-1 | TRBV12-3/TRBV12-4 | CASSDTASPHNEQFF
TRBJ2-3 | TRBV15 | CATSRDVRAAGYTDTQYF
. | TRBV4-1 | CPQRMGRLGETQYF
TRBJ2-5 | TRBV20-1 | CSALANLEETQYF
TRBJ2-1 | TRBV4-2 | CASSRGQADRNEQFF
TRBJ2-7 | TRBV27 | CASSRDIRSYEQYF
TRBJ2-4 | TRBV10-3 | CAISDGSGAKNIQYF
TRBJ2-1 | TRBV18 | CASSPGIASYNEQFF
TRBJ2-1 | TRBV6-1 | CASSESSAPFYNEQFF
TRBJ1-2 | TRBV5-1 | CASSSVGTGSGYTF
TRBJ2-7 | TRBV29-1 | CSVRKTGEGYEQYF
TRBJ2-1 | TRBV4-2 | CASSQEVTSGRAEQFF
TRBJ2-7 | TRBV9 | CASSSSASGRVEQYF
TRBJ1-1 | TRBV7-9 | CASSPEGGIVAFF
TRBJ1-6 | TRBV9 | CASSDDRLSPLHF
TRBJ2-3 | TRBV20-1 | CSARELVYADTQYF
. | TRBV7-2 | CASSLPPGQTEQYF
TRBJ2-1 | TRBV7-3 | CASSLRAERVSYNEQFF
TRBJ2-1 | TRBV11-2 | CASSPREGRANEQFF
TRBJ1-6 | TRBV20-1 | CSARDGWNSPLHF
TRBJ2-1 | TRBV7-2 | CASSLIGQRLNDNEQFF